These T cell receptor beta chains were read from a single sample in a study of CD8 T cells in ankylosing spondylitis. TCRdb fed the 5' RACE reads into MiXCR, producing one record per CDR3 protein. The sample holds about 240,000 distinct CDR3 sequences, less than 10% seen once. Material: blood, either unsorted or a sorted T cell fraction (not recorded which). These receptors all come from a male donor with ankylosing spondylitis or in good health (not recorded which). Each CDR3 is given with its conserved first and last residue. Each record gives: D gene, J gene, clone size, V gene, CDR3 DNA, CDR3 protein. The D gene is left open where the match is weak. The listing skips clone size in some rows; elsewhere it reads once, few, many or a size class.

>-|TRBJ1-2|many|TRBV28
TGTGCCAGCAGCCCGGGCCGGGCAGGTGGCTACACCTTC
CASSPGRAGGYTF
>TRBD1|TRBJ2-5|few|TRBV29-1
TGCAGCGCTACGACAGGGGGAGAGACCCAGTACTTC
CSATTGGETQYF
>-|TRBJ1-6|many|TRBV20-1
TGCAGTGCTAGAGAACGAGGACAGCCCTATAATTCACCCCTCCACTTT
CSARERGQPYNSPLHF
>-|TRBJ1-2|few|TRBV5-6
TGTGCCAGCAGCCGCGACGGGGTAGACTATGGCTACACCTTC
CASSRDGVDYGYTF
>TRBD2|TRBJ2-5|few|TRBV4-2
TGTGCCAGCAGCCAAGATGGTCTAGCGGGGGGCCCGGCCGAGACCCAGTACTTC
CASSQDGLAGGPAETQYF
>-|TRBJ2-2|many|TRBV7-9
TGTGCCAGCAGCTTAGAAGGGGCCGCCGGGGAGCTGTTTTTT
CASSLEGAAGELFF
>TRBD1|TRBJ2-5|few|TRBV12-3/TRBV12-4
TGTGCCAGCAGTTTAAGAGGTAGAGGGGGCTTTAAGACCCAGTACTTC
CASSLRGRGGFKTQYF
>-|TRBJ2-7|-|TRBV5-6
TGTGCCAGCAGCTTGGGCTCAGGCACCTACGAGCAGTACTTC
CASSLGSGTYEQYF
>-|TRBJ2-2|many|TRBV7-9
TGTGCCAGCAGCACCGAATACAGCACCGGGGAGCTGTTTTTT
CASSTEYSTGELFF
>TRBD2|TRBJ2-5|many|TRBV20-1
TGCAGTGCTAGGGGCTTCAGCGGGAGGGAAGAGACCCAGTACTTC
CSARGFSGREETQYF
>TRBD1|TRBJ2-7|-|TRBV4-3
TGCGCCAGCAGCCAGGACGGACAGGGGGCATACGAGCAGTACTTC
CASSQDGQGAYEQYF
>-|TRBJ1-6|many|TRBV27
TGTGCCAGCAGTTTTGGGGTGGGATCACCCCTCCACTTT
CASSFGVGSPLHF
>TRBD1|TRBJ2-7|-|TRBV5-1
TGCGCCAGCAGCCCGGACAGGGGGTCCTCCTACGAGCAGTACTTC
CASSPDRGSSYEQYF
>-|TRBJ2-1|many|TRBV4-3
TGCGCCAGCAGCCAAGATCTGGCGGGTGCCTACAATGAGCAGTTCTTC
CASSQDLAGAYNEQFF
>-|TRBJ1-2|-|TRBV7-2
TGTGCCAGCAGCTTAGCTTCTTTCGGGGCGAGGGAGGATGGCTACACCTTC
CASSLASFGAREDGYTF
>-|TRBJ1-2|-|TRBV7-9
TGTGCCAGCAGCTGGGACACTGGCTACACCTTC
CASSWDTGYTF
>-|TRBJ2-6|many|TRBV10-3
TGTGCCATCAGGGGGGATACTGGGGCCAACGTCCTGACTTTC
CAIRGDTGANVLTF
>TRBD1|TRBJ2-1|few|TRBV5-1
TGCGCCAGCAGCGCCGACCCGGCAGGGGGCAATAAGTTCTTC
CASSADPAGGNKFF
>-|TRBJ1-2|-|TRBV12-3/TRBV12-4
TGTGCCAGCAGCTCCAGGGATACAGACTATGGCTACACCTTC
CASSSRDTDYGYTF
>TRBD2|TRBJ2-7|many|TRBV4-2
TGTGCCAGCAGCGCGACTAGCGGGGACCTCTACGAGCAGTACTTC
CASSATSGDLYEQYF
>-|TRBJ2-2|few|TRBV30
TGTGCCTGGGCGGGCGGTATCCGCGGGGAGCTGTTTTTT
CAWAGGIRGELFF
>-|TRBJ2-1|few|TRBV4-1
TGCGCCAGCAGCCAGGGACCAGGAAGCTCCTACAATGAGCAGTTCTTC
CASSQGPGSSYNEQFF
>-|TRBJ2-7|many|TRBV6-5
TGTGCCAGCAGTTACCCCCAGGCAGGATTTACCTACGAGCAGTACTTC
CASSYPQAGFTYEQYF
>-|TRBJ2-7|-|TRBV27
TGTGCCAGCAGCGACGCAGGGAGACCCTACGAGCAGTACTTC
CASSDAGRPYEQYF
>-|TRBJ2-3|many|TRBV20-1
TGCAGTGCTAGAGCCCGTTCCGATACGCAGTATTTT
CSARARSDTQYF
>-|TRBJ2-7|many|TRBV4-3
TGCGCCAGCAGCCCATCCGGAGGGGACTACGAGCAGTACTTC
CASSPSGGDYEQYF
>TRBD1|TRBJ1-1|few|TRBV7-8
TGTGCCAGCGGTATTGACAGGGGCACTGAAGCTTTCTTT
CASGIDRGTEAFF
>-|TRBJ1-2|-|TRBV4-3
TGCGCCAGCAGCCAAGAGGTGGCAGCCCCCGTTGGCTACACCTTC
CASSQEVAAPVGYTF
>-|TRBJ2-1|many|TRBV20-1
TGCAGTGCCTGGACAGCCAAGTTCTCCTACAATGAGCAGTTCTTC
CSAWTAKFSYNEQFF
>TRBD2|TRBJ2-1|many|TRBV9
TGTGCCAGCAGCGTAGGAGCTAGCGGGTATAATGAGCAGTTCTTC
CASSVGASGYNEQFF
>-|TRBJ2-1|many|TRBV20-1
TGCTCCGGGGAAAACTACAATGAGCAGTTCTTC
CSGENYNEQFF
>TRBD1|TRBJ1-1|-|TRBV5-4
TGTGCCAGCAGCCAGACTCGACAGGGAGTGAACACTGAAGCTTTCTTT
CASSQTRQGVNTEAFF
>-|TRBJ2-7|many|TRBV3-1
TGTGCCAGCAGCCACGCAGGGGCCTACGAGCAGTACTTC
CASSHAGAYEQYF
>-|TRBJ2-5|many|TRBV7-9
TGTGCCAGCAGCCCACCCAGGGAAGAGACCCAGTACTTC
CASSPPREETQYF
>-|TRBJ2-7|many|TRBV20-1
TGCAGTGCTAGAGACGCAGGTCGACCTTACGAGCAGTACTTC
CSARDAGRPYEQYF
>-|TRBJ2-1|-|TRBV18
TGTGCCAGCTCACCCGACATCTACAATGAGCAGTTCTTC
CASSPDIYNEQFF
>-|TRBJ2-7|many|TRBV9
TGTGCCAGCAGCCAACACGCGCCCGAGTACTTC
CASSQHAPEYF
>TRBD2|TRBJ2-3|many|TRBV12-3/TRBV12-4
TGTGCCAGCAGTAATAGCGGGGGGGCCACAGATACGCAGTATTTT
CASSNSGGATDTQYF
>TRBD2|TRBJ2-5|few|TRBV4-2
TGTGCCAGCAGCCAAACGGGGGGGGGAGAGACCCAGTACTTC
CASSQTGGGETQYF
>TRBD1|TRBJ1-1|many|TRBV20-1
TGCAGTGCTGATATGACAGGGAGAAAGAATGAAGCTTTCTTT
CSADMTGRKNEAFF
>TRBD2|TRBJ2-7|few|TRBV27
TGTGCCAGCAGTTTAGGCCTAGCGGCCTACGAGCAGTACTTC
CASSLGLAAYEQYF
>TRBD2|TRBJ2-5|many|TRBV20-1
TGCAGTGCCCGTACACTAGCGGGAGGGGAGACCCAGTACTTC
CSARTLAGGETQYF